The clone carrying this TCR beta chain has just a few counts. Its antigen is not identified. Trimming pared 7 bases from V and 2 bases from J, leaving 11 bases between. The CDR3 has 13 amino acids. TCR alpha and TCR beta cDNA libraries carrying sample barcodes and UMIs were produced by 5'RACE using constant-segment primers. TCRdb reprocessed the 5' RACE reads via MiXCR and lists one record per CDR3 protein. Altogether some 210,000 distinct CDR3 sequences are present, around 18% being singletons, with the ten largest covering 2.4%. The data were obtained in a study of T-cell memory formation after mild COVID-19. Study results and caveats: Clones contracting day 15 to 85 were balanced CD4/CD8; later expanders leaned CD4+. CD4+ contracting clones lay mainly in CM and EM, CD8+ ones in EMRA.

The source material was PBMCs or a T cell subset sorted from them (not recorded which). This sequence was found in an adult woman who had mild COVID-19 (a few samples of this study predate the infection). Cell type and time point are not known. V and J are TRBV12-3 or TRBV12-4 and TRBJ1-2; D not certain. CDR3 region: CASNLGRNYGYTF. The CDR3 nucleotides are TGTGCCAGCAACTTGGGGAGAAACTATGGCTACACCTTC.